The 22 T cell receptor beta chains presented below share a single source sample, sequenced in a study of blood T cells in healthy people across ages. PCR was performed a second time for roughly 7 to 11 cycles using a sample-barcoded 5' primer and a J-beta primer mix. TCRdb ran MiXCR on the 5' RACE reads and lists one entry per CDR3 protein. The repertoire holds roughly 1.5 million distinct CDR3 sequences, with 35% to 45% as singletons. Specimen: blood. These TCRs come from a woman aged 18-29 years in good health.

This sequence joins TRBV6-5 and TRBJ1-5; D perhaps matches TRBD1 (5 bases). The germline V and J ends were trimmed by 2 bases and 4 bases, with 9 bases remaining between them. The CDR3 runs 14 residues. CDR1 and CDR2 from the germline V gene are MNHEY and SVGAGI. DNA for the CDR3: TGTGCCAGCAGTTACACGTCAGGGAATCAGCCCCAGCATTTT. This gives the protein CASSYTSGNQPQHF.

The chain is built from TRBV7-9 and TRBJ1-5; 7 bases line up with TRBD1. Germline V gene lookup returns CDR1 SEHNR and CDR2 FQNEAQ (reference sequence). The CDR3 totals 16 residues. Unmatched junction bases numbered 9, after V lost 3 bases and J lost 4 bases. As DNA, the CDR3 is TGTGCCAGCAGCTTTTACACAGGGGCGTTAAATCAGCCCCAGCATTTT. Translation gives CASSFYTGALNQPQHF.

The V gene is TRBV29-1, the J gene TRBJ2-3; the D gene is possibly TRBD2 (6 bases). The V end lost 1 base, the J end lost 2 bases, and 13 bases lay between the germline ends. From germline, CDR1 is SQVTM and CDR2 ANQGSEA. CDR3 length: 15 residues. CDR3 nucleotide sequence: TGCAGCGTTGAAGGGGACTCCGTCCTCACAGATACGCAGTATTTT. Translating gives CSVEGDSVLTDTQYF.

This clonotype was picked up many times. This chain joins TRBV4-3 and TRBJ2-7; D is undetermined. The CDR3 runs to 15 residues. Germline V gene sequence: CDR1 LGHNA, CDR2 YSLEER. The V gene lost 0 bases and the J gene lost 2 bases, with 11 bases spanning the gap. The CDR3 sequence: CASSQDRGSPYEQYF. DNA of the CDR3: TGCGCCAGCAGCCAAGATCGAGGCAGTCCCTACGAGCAGTACTTC.

V usage is TRBV12-3 or TRBV12-4 and J usage is TRBJ2-5, with TRBD2 as a possible D gene (5 bases). The V gene lost 5 bases and the J gene lost 11 bases, with 21 bases spanning the gap. The CDR3 sequence is 14 residues long. The CDR3 sequence is CASSHPRTYHEQYF. CDR3 coding DNA: TGTGCCAGCAGTCACCCCCGGACTTATCATGAGCAGTACTTC.

This clonotype has at least ten counts. The CDR3 loop is CASSSRTGYEQYF. The CDR3 bases are TGTGCCAGCAGCTCTAGGACAGGATACGAGCAGTACTTC. The chain carries TRBV7-2 and TRBJ2-7; 7 bases fit TRBD1. This CDR3 comprises 13 residues. Germline CDR1 reads SGHTA; CDR2 reads FQGNSA. The junction had 4 bases not matched to a gene; V was cut back by 4 bases and J by 4 bases.

The rearrangement joins TRBV7-8 to TRBJ2-7, with 8 bases identical to TRBD1. With 1 base clipped from V and 0 bases from J, the junction kept 8 bases outside the gene matches. CDR1 and CDR2 (germline): SGHVS, FQNEAQ. The CDR3 contains 17 residues. This CDR3 reads CASSLGIWTGSSYEQYF. The CDR3 bases are TGTGCCAGCAGCTTAGGAATTTGGACAGGGAGCTCCTACGAGCAGTACTTC.

The J gene is TRBJ1-1, the V gene TRBV4-1, with a weak D call TRBD1 (5 bases). Germline loops: CDR1 MGHRA, CDR2 YSYEKL. This CDR3 is 13 amino acids long. Deletions cut 3 bases from V and 4 bases from J, with 9 bases between. The CDR3 coding sequence is TGCGCCAGCAGCCACATGACAGCCACTGAAGCTTTCTTT. It is translated as CASSHMTATEAFF.

V and J are TRBV10-3 and TRBJ2-5; D remains ambiguous. With 0 bases removed from V and 5 bases from J, the gap between germline ends came to 7 bases. The CDR3 totals 13 residues. The germline CDR1 and CDR2 sequences are ENHRY and SYGVKD. CDR3 in amino acids: CAISESYRETQYF. DNA for the CDR3: TGTGCCATCAGTGAGTCTTACCGGGAGACCCAGTACTTC.

This clonotype was counted a few times. The CDR3 here is CASSPPLRLALHNEQFF. The CDR3 DNA sequence: TGTGCCAGCAGTCCACCCCTGCGGCTAGCTTTACACAATGAGCAGTTCTTC. The chain recombines TRBV12-3 or TRBV12-4 with TRBJ2-1; D might be TRBD2 (5 bases). V was clipped by 5 bases and J by 5 bases, with 22 bases between them. The CDR3 has 17 amino acids.

The chain uses TRBV6-5 and TRBJ1-1; D is perhaps TRBD1 (5 bases). This CDR3 has 13 residues. With 5 bases removed from V and 6 bases from J, the gap between germline ends came to 13 bases. Germline V gene lookup returns CDR1 MNHEY and CDR2 SVGAGI. CDR3 nucleotide sequence: TGTGCCAGCAGTACTGCCGGGGGAGCTGAAGCTTTCTTT. This translates into CASSTAGGAEAFF.

The V gene is TRBV29-1, the J gene TRBJ1-3, with D unclear. V dropped 0 bases and J dropped 6 bases, with 6 bases sitting between them. CDR1 SQVTM and CDR2 ANQGSEA come from the germline V gene. The CDR3 extends over 12 amino acids. The CDR3 sequence: CSVEESENTIYF. The CDR3 DNA reads as TGCAGCGTTGAAGAGAGCGAAAACACCATATATTTT.

The chain couples TRBV6-2 or TRBV6-3 to TRBJ2-3; TRBD2 agrees at 8 bases. Germline V gene lookup returns CDR1 MNHEY and CDR2 SVGEGT. J gave up 2 bases and V 6 bases, and 7 bases lay outside the gene matches. The CDR3 loop spans 15 amino acids. In DNA, the CDR3 is TGTGCCAGCAGCCGCGGGGGGCCTTTCACAGATACGCAGTATTTT. Residues: CASSRGGPFTDTQYF.

This chain joins TRBV10-3 and TRBJ2-1; TRBD2 matches 9 bases. Per germline, CDR1 ENHRY and CDR2 SYGVKD. The J segment lost 6 bases and the V segment lost 2 bases, leaving 5 bases of the junction unmatched. CDR3 length: 15 residues. The CDR3 reads CAISEAGGRINEQFF. The CDR3 DNA follows: TGTGCCATCAGTGAGGCGGGGGGGCGCATCAATGAGCAGTTCTTC.

This clonotype appeared a few times. The chain carries TRBV7-9 and TRBJ1-2; weak D call: TRBD1 (5 bases). With 4 bases removed from V and 3 bases from J, the gap between germline ends came to 18 bases. The CDR3 spans 16 residues. CDR1 is SEHNR, CDR2 FQNEAQ, per germline (reference sequence). The CDR3 region is CASSSIRDAADYGYTF. CDR3 nucleotides: TGTGCCAGCAGCTCAATAAGGGACGCTGCCGACTATGGCTACACCTTC. Looking up the rest from reference TRBV7-9 and TRBJ1-2 gives the full variable domain: DTGVSQNPRHKITKRGQNVTFRCDPISEHNRLYWYRQTLGQGPEFLTYFQNEAQLEKSRLLSDRFSAERPKGSFSTLEIQRTEQGDSAMYLCASSSIRDAADYGYTFGSGTRLTVV.

This chain connects TRBV7-2 to TRBJ2-5; 10 bases map to TRBD2. The V gene's germline CDR1 is SGHTA and CDR2 FQGNSA. The trim removed 1 base at V and 2 bases at J, leaving 4 bases unmatched. The CDR3 is 16 amino acids. CDR3 coding DNA: TGTGCCAGCAGCTTAGGGCCACTAGCGGGGCAAGAGACCCAGTACTTC. As protein: CASSLGPLAGQETQYF.

V usage is TRBV12-3 or TRBV12-4 and J usage is TRBJ1-2; no clear D gene. V was trimmed by 5 bases and J by 10 bases, leaving 17 bases between them. The CDR3 covers 13 residues. The CDR3 DNA sequence: TGTGCCAGCAGTGTATCCCCGACGCCTGACTACACCTTC. Amino acid sequence: CASSVSPTPDYTF.

The chain combines TRBV7-9 with TRBJ2-6, with D perhaps TRBD2 (5 bases). Germline V gene data show CDR1 as SEHNR and CDR2 as FQNEAQ (reference sequence). This CDR3 has 16 residues. The V end was cut by 5 bases, the J end by 0 bases, with 11 bases between. The CDR3 DNA reads as TGTGCCAGCAGCCCCCCGGGGATCTCTGGGGCCAACGTCCTGACTTTC. Residues: CASSPPGISGANVLTF. Using reference TRBV7-9 and TRBJ2-6 for the parts outside the CDR3, the full variable domain is DTGVSQNPRHKITKRGQNVTFRCDPISEHNRLYWYRQTLGQGPEFLTYFQNEAQLEKSRLLSDRFSAERPKGSFSTLEIQRTEQGDSAMYLCASSPPGISGANVLTFGAGSRLTVL.

This clonotype has more than one count but fewer than ten. In DNA, the CDR3 is TGTGCCAGCAGCTTTGGGACGCCTGCCTCTGGAAACACCATATATTTT. It encodes CASSFGTPASGNTIYF. The gene calls are TRBV7-2 and TRBJ1-3; a possible D gene is TRBD1 (5 bases). CDR1 is SGHTA, CDR2 FQGNSA, per germline. The CDR3 sequence is 16 residues long. V dropped 3 bases and J dropped 0 bases, with 12 bases sitting between them.

The rearrangement links TRBV6-5 to TRBJ2-2; perhaps TRBD1 as D (5 bases). The germline V gene has CDR1 MNHEY and CDR2 SVGAGI. V was pared by 6 bases and J by 6 bases, with 20 bases between. There are 16 residues in the CDR3. CDR3 region: CASRTWFRDGAGELFF. CDR3 bases: TGTGCCAGCAGAACCTGGTTCAGGGATGGGGCCGGGGAGCTGTTTTTT.

DNA of the CDR3: TGTGCCAGCAGCAGCACACCGAACTATGGCTACACCTTC. Translated: CASSSTPNYGYTF. The V and J genes are TRBV7-2 and TRBJ1-2; D remains ambiguous. Looked up from germline, CDR1 is SGHTA and CDR2 is FQGNSA. CDR3 length: 13 amino acids. V was trimmed by 5 bases and J by 2 bases, leaving 9 bases between them.

The chain combines TRBV6-2 or TRBV6-3 with TRBJ2-3; D ambiguous. Germline V lookup: CDR1 MNHEY, CDR2 SVGEGT. Trimming took off 2 bases at V and 0 bases at J, with 9 bases between the two ends. The CDR3 runs to 15 residues. The CDR3 loop is CASSYGESSTDTQYF. The CDR3 DNA reads TGTGCCAGCAGTTACGGAGAGAGCAGCACAGATACGCAGTATTTT.